Shown below are 18 T cell receptor gamma chains from a single sample sequenced in a study of Vγ9Vδ2 T cells in congenital toxoplasmosis (dated by TCRdb to the early 2020s). The sequencing machine was an Illumina MiSeq. cDNA was generated in one tube by template-switch reverse transcription with TRGC- and TRDC-specific primers, using SuperScript II. The TRGC primer was designed for binding to both the TRGC1 and TRGC2 constant genes. TCRdb called clones from the public reads with CATT, and repeated DNA sequences were later combined into one row. For this sample there are roughly 250 gamma-chain clones; 35% to 50% appear just once. The ten largest clonotypes hold around two thirds of the sample. The sequenced material came from gamma-delta T cells from blood. These receptors all stem from a child younger than 10 born to a mother with Toxoplasma gondii infection during pregnancy, either congenitally infected or uninfected (not recorded which).

Turning to this clone: The protein TCRdb lists belongs to a much larger clone and differs from this DNA's translation at residue 9, which points to a read error; the protein shown is made from the DNA. This chain joins TRGV10 and TRGJP1. TRGV10 counts as an open reading frame of uncertain function. CDR3 length equals 17 residues. Germline trimming cut 8 bases from V and 0 bases from J; bases unmatched to any gene: 13. This CDR3 reads CAAWDLSFHTTGWFKIF. DNA for the CDR3: TGTGCTGCGTGGGACCTCTCTTTTCATACCACTGGTTGGTTCAAGATATTT.

To note about this clone: A far larger clone is one nucleotide away, so this likely arose from a read error. The chain couples TRGV10 to TRGJP1. TRGV10 is identified as an open reading frame with a role that is uncertain. There are 13 residues in the CDR3. CDR3 residues: CAAWDTTSWFKIF. CDR3 nucleotides: TGTGCTGCGTGGGATACCACTAGTTGGTTCAAGATATTT.

About this clone itself: The protein that TCRdb holds for this DNA derives from a much larger clone and differs from the translated DNA at residue 6, which likely indicates a read error; the protein shown here is translated from the DNA. The rearrangement uses TRGV9 and TRGJP. The length of the CDR3 is 15 residues. Germline V gene sequence: CDR1 GITISATS, CDR2 ISYDGTV (reference sequence). The trim removed 3 bases at V and 6 bases at J, leaving 2 bases unmatched. CDR3 residues: CALWELELGKKIKVF. The CDR3 nucleotides read TGTGCCTTGTGGGAGCTAGAGTTGGGCAAAAAAATCAAGGTATTT.

A word on this clone: TCRdb's protein for this DNA is that of a much larger clone and differs from the translation at residue 5, likely a read error; the protein shown is the DNA translation. This sequence joins TRGV10 and TRGJP1. TRGV10 is recorded as an ORF, its role being uncertain. The V segment lost 8 bases and the J segment 0 bases; nucleotides outside the gene matches: 16. The CDR3 covers 18 residues. The CDR3, as DNA: TGTGCTGCGTGGGGTCTTAAGCCAAAATATACCACTGGTTGGTTCAAGATATTT. Protein product: CAAWGLKPKYTTGWFKIF.

This clone occurred once. This is likely an artifact of a read error, given a far larger clone one base away. Distinct nucleotide sequences in the sample also encode this CDR3. This sequence joins TRGV9 and TRGJP. CDR3 length: 17 residues. J gave up 4 bases and V 0 bases, and 3 bases lay outside the gene matches. Germline V CDR1 and CDR2: GITISATS, ISYDGTV (reference sequence). CDR3 bases: TGTGCCTTGTGGGAGGTGCAACAAGAGTTGGGCAAAAAAATCAAGGTATTT. It codes for CALWEVQQELGKKIKVF.

With regard to this clone: The translation of this DNA and the TCRdb protein of a much larger clone differ at residue 2, probably owing to a read error; the protein shown here is translated from the DNA. The chain combines TRGV9 with TRGJP. Germline lookup yields CDR1 GITISATS and CDR2 ISYDGTV (reference sequence). CDR3 size: 17 residues. CDR3 amino acids: CTLWEVQQELGKKIKVF. DNA for the CDR3: TGTACCTTGTGGGAGGTGCAGCAAGAGTTGGGCAAAAAAATCAAGGTATTT.

Concerning this clone: The protein recorded in TCRdb matches a much larger clone and deviates from this DNA's translation at residue 4, suggesting a read error; the protein here is obtained by translating the DNA. The gene calls are TRGV10 and TRGJP1. TRGV10 is an ORF for which the function is uncertain. There are 17 residues in the CDR3. The V segment lost 11 bases and the J segment 0 bases; nucleotides outside the gene matches: 16. The DNA of the CDR3 is TGTGCTGCGCGGGACCTCTCTTTTTATACCACTGGTTGGTTCAAGATATTT. Translating it yields CAARDLSFYTTGWFKIF.

This clone was detected a few times. The TCRdb record carries a much larger clone's protein, which differs from this DNA's translation at residue 5; a read error is the likely cause, and the protein listed here is the DNA translation. The rearrangement links TRGV9 to TRGJP. The germline V gene encodes CDR1 GITISATS and CDR2 ISYDGTV (reference sequence). V shed 5 bases, J shed 10 bases, and the junction held 11 bases outside the gene matches. The CDR3 has 16 residues. The CDR3 reads CALWVVMELGKKIKVF. CDR3 in DNA: TGTGCCTTGTGGGTGGTAATGGAATTGGGCAAAAAAATCAAGGTATTT.

A note on this clone: For this DNA, TCRdb reports the protein of a much larger clone, which diverges at residue 6, most likely from a read error; the protein presented here is translated directly from the DNA. The V gene is TRGV10, the J gene TRGJP1. TRGV10 is an open reading frame, and its role is uncertain. The CDR3 length is 17 residues. V shed 8 bases and J 0 bases; nucleotides not matched to a gene: 13. The CDR3 DNA sequence: TGTGCTGCGTGGGACCACTCTTTTTATACCACTGGTTGGTTCAAGATATTT. Translation gives CAAWDHSFYTTGWFKIF.

Note on this clone: The translation of this DNA and the TCRdb protein of a much larger clone differ at residue 12, probably owing to a read error; the protein shown here is translated from the DNA. The chain employs TRGV10 and TRGJP1. TRGV10 is an open reading frame, and its role is uncertain. The CDR3 is made up of 18 amino acids. Here the CDR3 reads CAAWDLKPKYTIGWFKIF. CDR3 nucleotides: TGTGCTGCGTGGGATCTTAAGCCAAAATATACCATTGGTTGGTTCAAGATATTT.

Points on this clone: A far larger clone is off by one base, so a read error is likely. V gene TRGV10 combines with J gene TRGJP1. TRGV10 is noted as an ORF with a role that remains uncertain. The CDR3 is 11 amino acids. The CDR3 region has the DNA TGTGCTGTGTGGGATGGTTGGTTCAAGATATTT. Translated, it gives CAVWDGWFKIF.

This clone was counted only a few times. For this DNA, TCRdb reports the protein of a much larger clone, which diverges at residue 5, most likely from a read error; the protein presented here is translated directly from the DNA. V and J are TRGV9 and TRGJP. The CDR3 consists of 16 residues. From germline, CDR1 is GITISATS and CDR2 ISYDGTV (reference sequence). CDR3 nucleotide sequence: TGTGCCTTGTGGAAGGTGCAAGAGTTGGGCAAAAAAATCAAGGTATTT. The encoded protein is CALWKVQELGKKIKVF.

This clone has just a few counts. The protein TCRdb lists belongs to a much larger clone and differs from this DNA's translation at residue 4, which points to a read error; the protein shown is made from the DNA. V usage is TRGV9 and J usage is TRGJP. CDR1 and CDR2 (germline): GITISATS, ISYDGTV (reference sequence). The CDR3 is 16 amino acids. CDR3 bases: TGTGCCTTGAGGGAGGTGCAAGAGTTGGGCAAAAAAATCAAGGTATTT. It translates to CALREVQELGKKIKVF.

This clone was counted only a few times. A far larger clone is just one base off, so this is likely a read error. V gene TRGV10 combines with J gene TRGJP1. TRGV10 falls under the ORF class, with uncertain function. The CDR3 is 13 amino acids. CDR3 residues: CAEWDATGWFKIF. DNA for the CDR3: TGTGCTGAGTGGGATGCCACTGGTTGGTTCAAGATATTT.

Only a few counts were recorded for this clone. TCRdb records a much larger clone's protein for this DNA, with a difference at residue 10 that likely arises from a read error; the protein given is the translation of the DNA. The chain couples TRGV9 to TRGJP. CDR1 is GITISATS and CDR2 is ISYDGTV in the germline V gene (reference sequence). This CDR3 is built from 16 residues. This CDR3 reads CALWEQQELDKKIKVF. CDR3 DNA sequence: TGTGCCTTGTGGGAACAGCAAGAGTTGGACAAAAAAATCAAGGTATTT.

As to this clone: This DNA's translation and the protein TCRdb lists, from a much larger clone, do not match at residue 7, likely due to a read error; the protein shown is translated from the DNA. The chain carries TRGV9 and TRGJP. The CDR3 is made up of 17 amino acids. The ends lost 0 bases at V and 3 bases at J; junction bases unmatched: 2. The germline V gene has CDR1 GITISATS and CDR2 ISYDGTV (reference sequence). Here the CDR3 DNA reads TGTGCCTTGTGGGAGGTGCTGCAAGAGTTGGGCAAAAAAATCAAGGTATTT. Amino acids: CALWEVLQELGKKIKVF.

Concerning this clone: A far larger clone is one base from this, pointing to a likely read error. J is TRGJP and V is TRGV9. In germline, CDR1 is GITISATS, CDR2 ISYDGTV (reference sequence). The CDR3 extends over 14 amino acids. The V segment lost 3 bases and the J segment 9 bases; nucleotides outside the gene matches: 2. The CDR3: CALWEMLGKKIKVF. Here the CDR3 DNA reads TGTGCCTTGTGGGAGATGTTGGGCAAAAAAATCAAGGTATTT.

Remarks on this clone: This is likely an artifact of a read error, given a far larger clone one base away. The chain joins TRGV9 to TRGJP. The CDR3 has 14 amino acids. The germline V gene encodes CDR1 GITISATS and CDR2 ISYDGTV (reference sequence). CDR3 bases: TGTGCCTTGTGGGAGGTGTTGGACAAAAAAATCAAGGTATTT. Protein product: CALWEVLDKKIKVF.